This is a list of T cell receptor beta chains from one sample in a study of memory CD4+ T cells and cytomegalovirus serostatus. Produced via immunoSEQ multiplex PCR; TCRdb's table is partial and in-frame only. The data contain about 58,000 clones, around 82% of them singletons. Sequenced input: memory CD4+ T cells from blood. The receptors stem from an adult in good health and CMV-seronegative. Some clones in this sample may be carry-over from other donors' samples. Each CDR3 is given with its conserved first and last residue. Fields, in order: clone size, J gene, V gene, D gene, CDR3 protein, CDR3 DNA. A D gene is named only where the DNA matches it firmly. Clone size, where shown, is once, few, many, or a class for clones that have expanded.

abundance: -; j_gene: TRBJ2-1; v_gene: TRBV6-6; d_gene: TRBD2; CDR3aa: CASAQGLAGVVWEQFF; CDR3nt: TGTGCCAGCGCCCAGGGACTAGCGGGCGTAGTGTGGGAGCAGTTCTTC
abundance: few; j_gene: TRBJ1-4; v_gene: TRBV5-4; d_gene: -; CDR3aa: CASSLDNEKLFF; CDR3nt: TGTGCCAGCAGCTTGGATAATGAAAAACTGTTTTTT
abundance: -; j_gene: TRBJ2-2; v_gene: TRBV21-1; d_gene: -; CDR3aa: CASSDQTGVVTGELFF; CDR3nt: TGTGCCAGCAGCGACCAGACAGGTGTAGTCACCGGGGAGCTGTTTTTT
abundance: -; j_gene: TRBJ2-1; v_gene: TRBV10-1; d_gene: TRBD1; CDR3aa: CASSESMVQGADEQFF; CDR3nt: TGCGCCAGCAGTGAGTCGATGGTACAGGGGGCTGATGAGCAGTTCTTC
abundance: -; j_gene: TRBJ2-2; v_gene: TRBV18; d_gene: TRBD2; CDR3aa: CASSPWTLAGDGELFF; CDR3nt: TGTGCCAGCTCCCCCTGGACACTAGCGGGAGACGGGGAGCTGTTTTTT
abundance: -; j_gene: TRBJ2-5; v_gene: TRBV6-5; d_gene: -; CDR3aa: CASSYSPGKETQYF; CDR3nt: TGTGCCAGCAGTTACTCCCCAGGAAAAGAGACCCAGTACTTC
abundance: -; j_gene: TRBJ2-4; v_gene: TRBV5-6; d_gene: TRBD1; CDR3aa: CASSRTGSTKNIQYF; CDR3nt: TGTGCCAGCAGTAGGACAGGGTCTACCAAAAACATTCAGTACTTC
abundance: once; j_gene: TRBJ2-6; v_gene: TRBV4-3; d_gene: -; CDR3aa: CASSQDLAFSGANVLTF; CDR3nt: TGCGCCAGCAGCCAAGATCTAGCCTTCTCTGGGGCCAACGTCCTGACTTTC
abundance: once; j_gene: TRBJ2-3; v_gene: TRBV5-4; d_gene: TRBD2; CDR3aa: CASSPRLAGKGGDTQYF; CDR3nt: TGTGCCAGCAGCCCCCGACTAGCGGGGAAGGGAGGAGATACGCAGTATTTT
abundance: -; j_gene: TRBJ2-1; v_gene: TRBV7-3; d_gene: TRBD2; CDR3aa: CASSFKRDSEQFF; CDR3nt: TGTGCCAGCAGCTTTAAGCGGGATAGTGAGCAGTTCTTC
abundance: -; j_gene: TRBJ2-2; v_gene: TRBV28; d_gene: -; CDR3aa: CASSFANTGELFF; CDR3nt: TGTGCCAGCAGTTTTGCGAACACCGGGGAGCTGTTTTTT
abundance: -; j_gene: TRBJ1-4; v_gene: TRBV28; d_gene: TRBD1; CDR3aa: CASSFDRGLGEKLFF; CDR3nt: TGTGCCAGCAGTTTCGACAGGGGGCTAGGAGAAAAACTGTTTTTT
abundance: -; j_gene: TRBJ2-1; v_gene: TRBV29-1; d_gene: -; CDR3aa: CSVADNEQFF; CDR3nt: TGCAGCGTTGCGGACAATGAGCAGTTCTTC
abundance: few; j_gene: TRBJ2-1; v_gene: TRBV2; d_gene: TRBD2; CDR3aa: CASSRHLAGAYNEQFF; CDR3nt: TGTGCCAGCAGTCGCCACCTAGCGGGGGCCTACAATGAGCAGTTCTTC
abundance: -; j_gene: TRBJ1-6; v_gene: TRBV28; d_gene: -; CDR3aa: CASSALQTDGSPLHF; CDR3nt: TGTGCCAGCAGTGCCCTACAAACCGACGGCTCACCCCTCCACTTT
abundance: -; j_gene: TRBJ1-1; v_gene: TRBV6-5; d_gene: -; CDR3aa: CASSSGQTTMNTEAFF; CDR3nt: TGTGCCAGCAGTTCCGGACAGACGACTATGAACACTGAAGCTTTCTTT
abundance: -; j_gene: TRBJ2-5; v_gene: TRBV5-1; d_gene: -; CDR3aa: CASSLSGKRQETQYF; CDR3nt: TGCGCCAGCAGCTTGTCAGGGAAGAGGCAAGAGACCCAGTACTTC
abundance: -; j_gene: TRBJ2-7; v_gene: TRBV4-1; d_gene: -; CDR3aa: CASSQGGTSIYEQYF; CDR3nt: TGCGCCAGCAGCCAAGGGGGAACTTCTATATACGAGCAGTACTTC
abundance: -; j_gene: TRBJ2-1; v_gene: TRBV2; d_gene: TRBD2; CDR3aa: CASRKHGLAGDSEQFF; CDR3nt: TGTGCCAGCAGAAAGCACGGACTAGCGGGAGACAGTGAGCAGTTCTTC
abundance: -; j_gene: TRBJ2-1; v_gene: TRBV10-3; d_gene: TRBD1; CDR3aa: CAVGSTGPNEQFF; CDR3nt: TGTGCCGTCGGTTCGACAGGGCCCAATGAGCAGTTCTTC
abundance: -; j_gene: TRBJ1-2; v_gene: TRBV6-6; d_gene: -; CDR3aa: CASSLQEYGYTF; CDR3nt: TGTGCCAGCAGTTTACAAGAGTATGGCTACACCTTC
abundance: -; j_gene: TRBJ2-3; v_gene: TRBV27; d_gene: TRBD2; CDR3aa: CASSLASGEDTQYF; CDR3nt: TGTGCCAGCAGTCTGGCTAGCGGGGAGGATACGCAGTATTTT
abundance: once; j_gene: TRBJ1-5; v_gene: TRBV7-9; d_gene: -; CDR3aa: CASSLMGNSNQPQHF; CDR3nt: TGTGCCAGCAGCTTAATGGGGAATAGCAATCAGCCCCAGCATTTT
abundance: -; j_gene: TRBJ1-2; v_gene: TRBV27; d_gene: -; CDR3aa: CASSTATTGSGYTF; CDR3nt: TGTGCCAGCAGTACCGCCACTACAGGGTCTGGCTACACCTTC
abundance: -; j_gene: TRBJ1-4; v_gene: TRBV2; d_gene: -; CDR3aa: CASRAPTGYEKLFF; CDR3nt: TGTGCCAGCAGGGCCCCGACAGGTTACGAAAAACTGTTTTTT
abundance: -; j_gene: TRBJ2-1; v_gene: TRBV25-1; d_gene: TRBD1; CDR3aa: CASSGQGAVGEQFF; CDR3nt: TGTGCCAGCAGTGGGCAGGGGGCCGTCGGTGAGCAGTTCTTC
abundance: -; j_gene: TRBJ2-5; v_gene: TRBV6-1; d_gene: TRBD1; CDR3aa: CASREPIGQGPQTQYF; CDR3nt: TGTGCCAGCAGGGAACCTATTGGACAGGGGCCGCAGACCCAGTACTTC
abundance: -; j_gene: TRBJ2-3; v_gene: TRBV30; d_gene: -; CDR3aa: CAWRALASTDTQYF; CDR3nt: TGTGCCTGGAGGGCTTTGGCTAGCACAGATACGCAGTATTTT
abundance: -; j_gene: TRBJ2-5; v_gene: TRBV6-5; d_gene: -; CDR3aa: CASSYSRSQETQYF; CDR3nt: TGTGCCAGCAGTTACTCGAGGAGCCAAGAGACCCAGTACTTC
abundance: once; j_gene: TRBJ2-2; v_gene: TRBV30; d_gene: TRBD1; CDR3aa: CAWRRRTGDGTGELFF; CDR3nt: TGTGCCTGGAGGCGGAGGACAGGGGATGGAACCGGGGAGCTGTTTTTT
abundance: -; j_gene: TRBJ2-7; v_gene: TRBV20-1; d_gene: -; CDR3aa: CSARLGYEQYF; CDR3nt: TGCAGTGCTCGACTGGGCTACGAGCAGTACTTC
abundance: -; j_gene: TRBJ2-1; v_gene: TRBV5-1; d_gene: -; CDR3aa: CASSLFYGGGRGEQFF; CDR3nt: TGCGCCAGCAGCCTTTTTTACGGAGGGGGCCGCGGTGAGCAGTTCTTC
abundance: -; j_gene: TRBJ1-1; v_gene: TRBV27; d_gene: -; CDR3aa: CASSLTWTAWRNTEAFF; CDR3nt: TGTGCCAGCAGTCTCACATGGACAGCTTGGAGGAACACTGAAGCTTTCTTT
abundance: -; j_gene: TRBJ2-7; v_gene: TRBV28; d_gene: TRBD1; CDR3aa: CASSSHQKGAMSEQYF; CDR3nt: TGTGCCAGCAGTTCCCATCAGAAGGGGGCTATGAGCGAGCAGTACTTC
abundance: few; j_gene: TRBJ2-6; v_gene: TRBV5-5; d_gene: TRBD2; CDR3aa: CASSGLAGGSGANVLTF; CDR3nt: TGTGCCAGCAGCGGACTAGCGGGAGGTTCTGGGGCCAACGTCCTGACTTTC
abundance: -; j_gene: TRBJ1-2; v_gene: TRBV5-1; d_gene: TRBD1; CDR3aa: CASSPTGGSRGYGYTF; CDR3nt: TGCGCCAGCAGCCCGACAGGGGGCTCGCGTGGCTATGGCTACACCTTC
abundance: few; j_gene: TRBJ2-7; v_gene: TRBV5-1; d_gene: -; CDR3aa: CASSLGLGALEQYF; CDR3nt: TGCGCCAGCAGCTTGGGCCTCGGGGCTCTCGAGCAGTACTTC
abundance: -; j_gene: TRBJ1-2; v_gene: TRBV5-4; d_gene: -; CDR3aa: CASSPYGGQGRSYGYTF; CDR3nt: TGTGCCAGCAGCCCATATGGGGGGCAGGGGCGCTCCTATGGCTACACCTTC
abundance: -; j_gene: TRBJ2-1; v_gene: TRBV5-6; d_gene: TRBD1; CDR3aa: CASGKDRGRYNEQFF; CDR3nt: TGTGCCAGCGGAAAAGACAGGGGTAGATACAATGAGCAGTTCTTC
abundance: -; j_gene: TRBJ1-4; v_gene: TRBV1; d_gene: -; CDR3aa: CTSSQDLEEGSWVHNEKLFF; CDR3nt: TGCACCAGCAGCCAAGATCTTGAGGAGGGGAGTTGGGTCCATAATGAAAAACTGTTTTTT
abundance: -; j_gene: TRBJ1-1; v_gene: TRBV2; d_gene: -; CDR3aa: CASSETGRSDTEAFF; CDR3nt: TGTGCCAGCAGTGAAACAGGGCGTTCAGACACTGAAGCTTTCTTT
abundance: -; j_gene: TRBJ2-3; v_gene: TRBV7-2; d_gene: -; CDR3aa: CASSSFYGEGTQYF; CDR3nt: TGTGCCAGCAGCTCCTTCTACGGAGAGGGTACGCAGTATTTT
abundance: -; j_gene: TRBJ2-3; v_gene: TRBV19; d_gene: -; CDR3aa: CASSPGAWGEGTQYF; CDR3nt: TGTGCCAGTAGCCCGGGGGCCTGGGGTGAGGGTACGCAGTATTTT
abundance: -; j_gene: TRBJ2-1; v_gene: TRBV4-3; d_gene: TRBD1; CDR3aa: CASSQQPAPGGMGNEQFF; CDR3nt: TGCGCCAGCAGCCAGCAACCTGCCCCAGGGGGCATGGGCAATGAGCAGTTCTTC
abundance: -; j_gene: TRBJ2-2; v_gene: TRBV4-1; d_gene: -; CDR3aa: CASSGLVGLGELFF; CDR3nt: TGCGCCAGCAGCGGGCTGGTGGGCCTGGGGGAGCTGTTTTTT
abundance: -; j_gene: TRBJ2-7; v_gene: TRBV29-1; d_gene: TRBD1; CDR3aa: CSVYDSGQGYGDEQYF; CDR3nt: TGCAGCGTTTACGATTCGGGACAGGGATATGGCGACGAGCAGTACTTC
abundance: -; j_gene: TRBJ2-3; v_gene: TRBV7-7; d_gene: TRBD1; CDR3aa: CASSSGQGAIDTQYF; CDR3nt: TGTGCCAGCAGCTCGGGACAGGGGGCGATAGATACGCAGTATTTT
abundance: -; j_gene: TRBJ2-3; v_gene: TRBV7-7; d_gene: -; CDR3aa: CASSPGGGSADTQYF; CDR3nt: TGTGCCAGCAGCCCAGGGGGCGGGAGCGCAGATACGCAGTATTTT
abundance: -; j_gene: TRBJ1-5; v_gene: TRBV7-2; d_gene: -; CDR3aa: CASSLYGGRKDQPQHF; CDR3nt: TGTGCCAGCAGCTTATACGGGGGCCGTAAAGATCAGCCCCAGCATTTT